This T cell receptor (beta chain) originates from a study of blood T cells in healthy people across ages. This CDR3 spans 12 amino acids. Trimming left V 6 bases short and J 3 bases short, with 8 bases between. Germline-derived CDR1 and CDR2 are SQVTM and ANQGSEA. For the second PCR, which ran for about 7 to 11 cycles, a sample-barcoded 5' primer and a J-beta primer mix were used. Sequencing yielded, for each sample, at least 2.5 million paired-end reads carrying CDR3. TCRdb redid the calling of the 5' RACE reads with MiXCR, one entry per CDR3 protein. The table records roughly 1.4 million distinct CDR3 sequences, almost 60% of them present only once.

The receptor was derived from a young man in good health. Sequencing input: blood. This rearrangement joins TRBV29-1 to TRBJ2-2; D not resolved. The CDR3 sequence is CSVTRDTGELFF. The CDR3 nucleotides are TGCAGCGTCACAAGGGACACCGGGGAGCTGTTTTTT.